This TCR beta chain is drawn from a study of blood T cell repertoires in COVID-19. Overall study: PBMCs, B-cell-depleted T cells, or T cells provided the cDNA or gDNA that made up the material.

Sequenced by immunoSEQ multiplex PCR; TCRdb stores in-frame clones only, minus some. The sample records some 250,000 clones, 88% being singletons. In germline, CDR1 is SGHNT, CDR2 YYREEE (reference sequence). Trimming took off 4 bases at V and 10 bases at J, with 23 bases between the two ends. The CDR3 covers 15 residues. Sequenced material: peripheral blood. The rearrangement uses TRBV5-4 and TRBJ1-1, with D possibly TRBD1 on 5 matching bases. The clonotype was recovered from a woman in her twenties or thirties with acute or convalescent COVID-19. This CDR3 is CASSPAGDVELGAFF. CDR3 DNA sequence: TGTGCCAGCAGCCCCGCGGGGGACGTAGAATTGGGAGCTTTCTTT.